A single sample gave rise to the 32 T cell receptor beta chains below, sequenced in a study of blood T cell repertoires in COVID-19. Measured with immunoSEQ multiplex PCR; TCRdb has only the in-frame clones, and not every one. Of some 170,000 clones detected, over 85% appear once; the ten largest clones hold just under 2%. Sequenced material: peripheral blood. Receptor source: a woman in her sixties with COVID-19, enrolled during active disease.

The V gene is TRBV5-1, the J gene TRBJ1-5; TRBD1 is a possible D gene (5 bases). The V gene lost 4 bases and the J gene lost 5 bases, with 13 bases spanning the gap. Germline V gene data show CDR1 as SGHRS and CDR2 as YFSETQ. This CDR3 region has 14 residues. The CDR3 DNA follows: TGCGCCAGCAGCCCGGACACCTCCTATCAGCCCCAGCATTTT. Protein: CASSPDTSYQPQHF.

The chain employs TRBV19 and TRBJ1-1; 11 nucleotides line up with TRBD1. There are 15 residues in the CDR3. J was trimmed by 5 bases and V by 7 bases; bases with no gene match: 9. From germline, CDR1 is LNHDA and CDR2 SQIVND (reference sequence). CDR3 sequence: CASNPDRGRRTEAFF. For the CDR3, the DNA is TGTGCCAGTAACCCGGACAGGGGGCGGAGGACTGAAGCTTTCTTT. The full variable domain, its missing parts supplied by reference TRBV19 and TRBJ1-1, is DGGITQSPKYLFRKEGQNVTLSCEQNLNHDAMYWYRQDPGQGLRLIYYSQIVNDFQKGDIAEGYSVSREKKESFPLTVTSAQKNPTAFYLCASNPDRGRRTEAFFGQGTRLTVV.

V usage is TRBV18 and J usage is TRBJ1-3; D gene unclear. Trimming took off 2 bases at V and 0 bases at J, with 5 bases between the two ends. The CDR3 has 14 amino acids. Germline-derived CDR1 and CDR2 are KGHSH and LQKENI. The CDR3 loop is CASSPGASGNTIYF. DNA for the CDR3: TGTGCCAGCTCACCAGGAGCCTCTGGAAACACCATATATTTT.

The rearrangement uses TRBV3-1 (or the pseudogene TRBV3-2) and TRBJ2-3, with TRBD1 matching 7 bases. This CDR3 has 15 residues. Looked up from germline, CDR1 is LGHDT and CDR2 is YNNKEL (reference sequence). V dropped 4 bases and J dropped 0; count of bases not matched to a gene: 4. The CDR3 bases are TGTGCCAGCAGCCGGACAGGCCCTAGCACAGATACGCAGTATTTT. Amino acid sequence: CASSRTGPSTDTQYF.

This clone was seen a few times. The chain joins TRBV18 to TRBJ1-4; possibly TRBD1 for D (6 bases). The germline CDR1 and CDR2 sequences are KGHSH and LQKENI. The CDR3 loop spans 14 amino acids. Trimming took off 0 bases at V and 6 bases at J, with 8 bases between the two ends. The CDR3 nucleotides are TGTGCCAGCTCACCACCGGGGGCTTATGAAAAACTGTTTTTT. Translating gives CASSPPGAYEKLFF.

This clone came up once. CDR3 protein: CASSGPPVAKNIQYF. The CDR3 bases are TGTGCCAGTTCAGGTCCGCCAGTAGCCAAAAACATTCAGTACTTC. This sequence joins TRBV9 and TRBJ2-4; D is unresolved. With 8 bases removed from V and 0 bases from J, the gap between germline ends came to 15 bases. CDR3 size: 15 residues. Per the germline V gene, CDR1 is SGDLS and CDR2 is YYNGEE.

The CDR3 region is CASRKMRGQVDEKLFF. The CDR3 nucleotides read TGTGCCAGCAGAAAAATGAGGGGGCAGGTTGATGAAAAACTGTTTTTT. The V and J genes are TRBV21-1 and TRBJ1-4; the D segment call TRBD1 is taken from the table without a DNA check. TRBV21-1 is annotated as a pseudogene. The CDR3 is made up of 16 amino acids.

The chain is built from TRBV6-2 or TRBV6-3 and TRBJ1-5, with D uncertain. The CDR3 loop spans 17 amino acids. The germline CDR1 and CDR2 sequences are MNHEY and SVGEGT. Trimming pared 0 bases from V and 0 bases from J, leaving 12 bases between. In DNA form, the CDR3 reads TGTGCCAGCAGTTACTCGTCGGAGGGCCATAGCAATCAGCCCCAGCATTTT. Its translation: CASSYSSEGHSNQPQHF.

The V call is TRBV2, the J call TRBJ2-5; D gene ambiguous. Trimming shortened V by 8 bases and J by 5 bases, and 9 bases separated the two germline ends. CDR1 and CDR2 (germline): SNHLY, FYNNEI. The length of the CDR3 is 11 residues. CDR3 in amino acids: CASGVSETQYF. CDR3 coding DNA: TGTGCCAGCGGTGTGTCGGAGACCCAGTACTTC. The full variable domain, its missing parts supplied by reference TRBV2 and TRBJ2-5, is EPEVTQTPSHQVTQMGQEVILRCVPISNHLYFYWYRQILGQKVEFLVSFYNNEISEKSEIFDDQFSVERPDGSNFTLKIRSTKLEDSAMYFCASGVSETQYFGPGTRLLVL.

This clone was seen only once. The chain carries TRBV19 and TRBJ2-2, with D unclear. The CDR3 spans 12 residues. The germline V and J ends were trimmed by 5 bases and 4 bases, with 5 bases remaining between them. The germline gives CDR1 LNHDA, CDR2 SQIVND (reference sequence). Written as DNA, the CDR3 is TGTGCCAGTAGTCGAGGCACCGGGGAGCTGTTTTTT. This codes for CASSRGTGELFF.

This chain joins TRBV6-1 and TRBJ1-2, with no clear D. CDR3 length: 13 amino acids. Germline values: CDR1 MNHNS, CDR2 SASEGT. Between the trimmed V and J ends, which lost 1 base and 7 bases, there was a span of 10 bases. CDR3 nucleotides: TGTGCCAGCAGTGAAGGCCTGGCCTCTGGCTACACCTTC. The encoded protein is CASSEGLASGYTF.

CDR3 nucleotide sequence: TGTGCCAGCAGCGGTGGGGAGGGACAGGGGCTCTCTGGGGCCAACGTCCTGACTTTC. Amino acids: CASSGGEGQGLSGANVLTF. The chain couples TRBV7-3 to TRBJ2-6; 10 bases match TRBD1. The CDR3 is made up of 19 amino acids. V lost 5 bases and J lost 0; bases outside the gene matches: 10. Germline-derived CDR1 and CDR2 are SGHTA and FQGTGA.

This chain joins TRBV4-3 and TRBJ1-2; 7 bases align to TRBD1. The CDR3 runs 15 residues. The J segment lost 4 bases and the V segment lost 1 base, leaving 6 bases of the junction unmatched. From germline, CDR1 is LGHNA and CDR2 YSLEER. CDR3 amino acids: CASSQVNRGRYGYTF. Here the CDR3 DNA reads TGCGCCAGCAGCCAAGTTAACAGGGGTCGCTATGGCTACACCTTC.

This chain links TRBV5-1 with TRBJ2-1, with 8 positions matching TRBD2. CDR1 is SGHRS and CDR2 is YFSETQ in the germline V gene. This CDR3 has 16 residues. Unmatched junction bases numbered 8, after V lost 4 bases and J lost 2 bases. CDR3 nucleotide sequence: TGCGCCAGCAGCCCCCGCAGGACTAGCCCCTACAATGAGCAGTTCTTC. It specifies CASSPRRTSPYNEQFF.

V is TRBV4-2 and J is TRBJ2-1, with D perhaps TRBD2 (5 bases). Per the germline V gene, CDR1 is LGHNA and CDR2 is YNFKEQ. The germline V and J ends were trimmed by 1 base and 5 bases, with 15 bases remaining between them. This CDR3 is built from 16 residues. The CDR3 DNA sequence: TGTGCCAGCAGCCAAGGTAGAATAGCGTCGCACAATGAGCAGTTCTTC. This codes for CASSQGRIASHNEQFF.

The CDR3 loop is CASNPNPQGSQPQHF. The DNA of the CDR3 is TGTGCCAGCAACCCAAACCCCCAGGGGAGCCAGCCCCAGCATTTT. V is TRBV6-2 or TRBV6-3 and J is TRBJ1-5, with D perhaps TRBD1 (6 bases). V lost 7 bases to trimming and J lost 7 bases, with 20 bases between them. Germline V gives CDR1 MNHEY, CDR2 SVGEGT. The CDR3 loop spans 15 amino acids.

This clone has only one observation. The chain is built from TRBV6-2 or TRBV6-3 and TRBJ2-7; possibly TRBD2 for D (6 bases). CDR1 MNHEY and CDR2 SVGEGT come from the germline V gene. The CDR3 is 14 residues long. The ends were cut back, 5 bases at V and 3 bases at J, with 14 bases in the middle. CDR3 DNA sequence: TGTGCCAGCAGTACAAACTTCGGGGGCTACGAGCAGTACTTC. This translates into CASSTNFGGYEQYF.

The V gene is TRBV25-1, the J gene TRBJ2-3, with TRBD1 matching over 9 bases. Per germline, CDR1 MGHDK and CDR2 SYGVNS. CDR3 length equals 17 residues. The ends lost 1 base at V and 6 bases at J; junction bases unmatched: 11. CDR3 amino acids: CASSEFFRTGVSDTQYF. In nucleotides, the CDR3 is TGTGCCAGCAGTGAATTTTTTAGGACAGGGGTAAGCGATACGCAGTATTTT.

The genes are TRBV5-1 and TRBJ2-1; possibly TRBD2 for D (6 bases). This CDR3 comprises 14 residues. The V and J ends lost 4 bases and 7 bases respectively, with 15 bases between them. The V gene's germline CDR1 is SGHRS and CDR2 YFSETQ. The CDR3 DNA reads TGCGCCAGCAGCCGGCAGGAAGGGAGGAATGAGCAGTTCTTC. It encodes CASSRQEGRNEQFF.

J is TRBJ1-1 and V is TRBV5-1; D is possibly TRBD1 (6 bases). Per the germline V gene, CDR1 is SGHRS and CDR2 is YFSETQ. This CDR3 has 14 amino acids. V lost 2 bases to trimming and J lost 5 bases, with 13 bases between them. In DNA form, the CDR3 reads TGCGCCAGCAGCTTACAGGGACGAGTGACTGAAGCTTTCTTT. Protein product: CASSLQGRVTEAFF.

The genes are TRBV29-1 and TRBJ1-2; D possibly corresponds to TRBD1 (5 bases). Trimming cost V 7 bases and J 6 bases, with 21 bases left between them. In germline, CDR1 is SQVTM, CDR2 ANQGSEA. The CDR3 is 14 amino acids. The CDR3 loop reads CSDGGSGLSHGYTF. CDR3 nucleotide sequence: TGCAGCGATGGGGGGTCTGGACTCTCCCATGGCTACACCTTC.

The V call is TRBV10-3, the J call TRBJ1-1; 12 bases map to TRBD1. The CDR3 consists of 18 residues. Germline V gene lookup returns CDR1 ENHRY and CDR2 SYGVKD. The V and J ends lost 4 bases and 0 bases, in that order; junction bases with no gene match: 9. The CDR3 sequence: CAISGGSGTGGMNTEAFF. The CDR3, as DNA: TGTGCCATCAGTGGTGGGTCGGGGACAGGGGGCATGAACACTGAAGCTTTCTTT.

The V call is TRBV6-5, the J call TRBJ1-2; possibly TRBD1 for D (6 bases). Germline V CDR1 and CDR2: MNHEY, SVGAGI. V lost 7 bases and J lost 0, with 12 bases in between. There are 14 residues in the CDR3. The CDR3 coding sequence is TGTGCCAGCAACGTGGCAGGGGCTAACTATGGCTACACCTTC. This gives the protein CASNVAGANYGYTF.

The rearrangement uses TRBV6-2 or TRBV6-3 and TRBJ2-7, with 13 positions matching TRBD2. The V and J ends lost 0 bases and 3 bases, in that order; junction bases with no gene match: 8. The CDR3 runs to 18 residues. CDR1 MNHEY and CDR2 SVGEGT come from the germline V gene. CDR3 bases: TGTGCCAGCAGTTACTCCAGGACTAGCGGGGGCCTAGGCTACGAGCAGTACTTC. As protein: CASSYSRTSGGLGYEQYF.

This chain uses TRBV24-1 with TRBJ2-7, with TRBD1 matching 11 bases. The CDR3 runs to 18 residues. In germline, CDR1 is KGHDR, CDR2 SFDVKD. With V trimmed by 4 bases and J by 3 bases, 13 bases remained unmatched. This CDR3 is CATSERGQGAGPYYEQYF. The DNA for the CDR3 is TGTGCCACCAGTGAAAGAGGACAGGGGGCTGGCCCCTACTACGAGCAGTACTTC.

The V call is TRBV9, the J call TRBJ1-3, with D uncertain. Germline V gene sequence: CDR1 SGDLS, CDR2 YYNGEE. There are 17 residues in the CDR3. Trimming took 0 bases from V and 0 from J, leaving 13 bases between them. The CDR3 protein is CASSVGTLSSSGNTIYF. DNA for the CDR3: TGTGCCAGCAGCGTAGGAACTCTATCGAGCTCTGGAAACACCATATATTTT.

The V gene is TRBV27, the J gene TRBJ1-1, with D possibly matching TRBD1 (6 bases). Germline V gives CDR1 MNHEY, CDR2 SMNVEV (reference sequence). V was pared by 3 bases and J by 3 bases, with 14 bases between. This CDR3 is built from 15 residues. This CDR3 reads CASSLGGRGDTEAFF. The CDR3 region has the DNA TGTGCCAGCAGTTTGGGGGGGCGTGGGGACACTGAAGCTTTCTTT.

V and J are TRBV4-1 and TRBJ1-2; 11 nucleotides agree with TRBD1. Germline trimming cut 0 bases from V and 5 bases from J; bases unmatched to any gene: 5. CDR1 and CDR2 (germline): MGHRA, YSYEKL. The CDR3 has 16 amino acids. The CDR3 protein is CASSQDRGTGGYGYTF. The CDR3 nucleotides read TGCGCCAGCAGCCAAGATCGCGGGACAGGGGGGTATGGCTACACCTTC.

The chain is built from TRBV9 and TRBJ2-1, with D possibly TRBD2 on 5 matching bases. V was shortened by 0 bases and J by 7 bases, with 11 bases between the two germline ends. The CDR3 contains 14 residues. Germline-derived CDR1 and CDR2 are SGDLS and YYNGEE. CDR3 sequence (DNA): TGTGCCAGCAGCGTAGCCGGGATTATTAATGAGCAGTTCTTC. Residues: CASSVAGIINEQFF. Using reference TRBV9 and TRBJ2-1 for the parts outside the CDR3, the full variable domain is DSGVTQTPKHLITATGQRVTLRCSPRSGDLSVYWYQQSLDQGLQFLIQYYNGEERAKGNILERFSAQQFPDLHSELNLSSLELGDSALYFCASSVAGIINEQFFGPGTRLTVL.

CDR3: CASSLKQENTEAFF. Here the CDR3 DNA reads TGCGCCAGCAGCTTGAAACAGGAGAACACTGAAGCTTTCTTT. This chain uses TRBV5-1 with TRBJ1-1, with a weak D call TRBD1 (5 bases). CDR1 and CDR2 from the germline V gene are SGHRS and YFSETQ. V lost 1 base and J 1 base, leaving 8 bases between the germline ends. The CDR3 totals 14 residues.

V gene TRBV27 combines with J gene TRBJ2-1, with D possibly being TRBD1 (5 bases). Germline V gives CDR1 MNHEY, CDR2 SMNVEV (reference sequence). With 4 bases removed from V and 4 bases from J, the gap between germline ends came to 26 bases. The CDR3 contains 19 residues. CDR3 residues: CASSSRKDTGQEAYNEQFF. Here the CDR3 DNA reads TGTGCCAGCAGTTCAAGAAAAGATACAGGCCAAGAGGCGTACAATGAGCAGTTCTTC.

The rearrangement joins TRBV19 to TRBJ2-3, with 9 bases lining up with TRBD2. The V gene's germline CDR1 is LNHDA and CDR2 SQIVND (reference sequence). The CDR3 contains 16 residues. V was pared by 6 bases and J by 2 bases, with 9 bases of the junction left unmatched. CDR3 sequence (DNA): TGTGCCAGTAGCCTTACCGGGACTAGCTTCACAGATACGCAGTATTTT. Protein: CASSLTGTSFTDTQYF.